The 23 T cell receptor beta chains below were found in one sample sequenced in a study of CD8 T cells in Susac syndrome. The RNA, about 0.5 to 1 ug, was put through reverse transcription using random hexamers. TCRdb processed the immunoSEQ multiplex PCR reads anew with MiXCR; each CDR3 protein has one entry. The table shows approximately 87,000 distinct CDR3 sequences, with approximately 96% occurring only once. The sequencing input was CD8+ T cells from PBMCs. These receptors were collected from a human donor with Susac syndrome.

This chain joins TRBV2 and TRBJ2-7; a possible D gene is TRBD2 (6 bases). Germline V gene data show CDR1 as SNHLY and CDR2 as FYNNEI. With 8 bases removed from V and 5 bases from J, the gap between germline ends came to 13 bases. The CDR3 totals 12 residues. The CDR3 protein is CASFGGIDEQYF. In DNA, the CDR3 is TGTGCCAGCTTCGGCGGGATCGACGAGCAGTACTTC. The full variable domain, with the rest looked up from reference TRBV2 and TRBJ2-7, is EPEVTQTPSHQVTQMGQEVILRCVPISNHLYFYWYRQILGQKVEFLVSFYNNEISEKSEIFDDQFSVERPDGSNFTLKIRSTKLEDSAMYFCASFGGIDEQYFGPGTRLTVT.

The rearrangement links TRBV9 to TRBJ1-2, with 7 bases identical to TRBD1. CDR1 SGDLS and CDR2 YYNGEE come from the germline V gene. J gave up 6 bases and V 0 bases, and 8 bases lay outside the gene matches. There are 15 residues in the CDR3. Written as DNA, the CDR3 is TGTGCCAGCAGCGTAGACCCAGACAGGGACAATGGCTACACCTTC. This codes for CASSVDPDRDNGYTF.

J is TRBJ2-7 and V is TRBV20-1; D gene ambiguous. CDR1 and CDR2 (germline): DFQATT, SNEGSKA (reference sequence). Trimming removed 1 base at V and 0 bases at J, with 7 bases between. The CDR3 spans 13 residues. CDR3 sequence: CSARVSGSYEQYF. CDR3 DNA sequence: TGCAGTGCTAGAGTTAGTGGCTCCTACGAGCAGTACTTC.

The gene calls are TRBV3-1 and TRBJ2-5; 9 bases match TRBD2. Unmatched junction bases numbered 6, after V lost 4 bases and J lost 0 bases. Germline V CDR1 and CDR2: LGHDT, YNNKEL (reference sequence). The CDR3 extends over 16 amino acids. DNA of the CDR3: TGTGCCAGCAGCCTACTTAGCGGGGGCTACCAAGAGACCCAGTACTTC. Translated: CASSLLSGGYQETQYF.

In nucleotides, the CDR3 is TGTGCCAGCAGCTTAGCGGGTGACAGGAGGGAGCATTTT. Translating gives CASSLAGDRREHF. V and J are TRBV7-9 and TRBJ1-5; perhaps TRBD1 as D (6 bases). The CDR3 runs 13 residues. Per the germline V gene, CDR1 is SEHNR and CDR2 is FQNEAQ (reference sequence). V gave up 0 bases and J gave up 14 bases, with 14 bases separating them.

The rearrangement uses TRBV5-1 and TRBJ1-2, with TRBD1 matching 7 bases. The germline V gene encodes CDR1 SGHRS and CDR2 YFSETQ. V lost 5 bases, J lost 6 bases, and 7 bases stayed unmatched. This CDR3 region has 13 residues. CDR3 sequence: CASRSGTANGYTF. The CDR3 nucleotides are TGCGCCAGCAGATCCGGGACAGCGAATGGCTACACCTTC.

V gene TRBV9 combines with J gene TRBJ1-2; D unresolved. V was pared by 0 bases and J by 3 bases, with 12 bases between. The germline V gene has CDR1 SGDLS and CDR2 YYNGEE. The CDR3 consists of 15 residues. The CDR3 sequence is CASSVGQDSYYGYTF. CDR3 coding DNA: TGTGCCAGCAGCGTAGGTCAGGACTCCTACTATGGCTACACCTTC.

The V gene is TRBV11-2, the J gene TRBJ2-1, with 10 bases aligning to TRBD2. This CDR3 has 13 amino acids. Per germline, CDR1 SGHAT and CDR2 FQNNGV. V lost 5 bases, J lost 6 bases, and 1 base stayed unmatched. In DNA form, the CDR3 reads TGTGCCAGCAGCCGGACTAGCGGCAATGAGCAGTTCTTC. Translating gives CASSRTSGNEQFF.

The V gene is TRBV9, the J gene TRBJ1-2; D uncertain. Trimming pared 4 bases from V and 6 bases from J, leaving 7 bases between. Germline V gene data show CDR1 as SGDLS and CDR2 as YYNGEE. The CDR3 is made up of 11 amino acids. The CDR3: CASSLRDGYTF. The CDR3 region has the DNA TGTGCCAGCAGCTTAAGAGATGGCTACACCTTC.

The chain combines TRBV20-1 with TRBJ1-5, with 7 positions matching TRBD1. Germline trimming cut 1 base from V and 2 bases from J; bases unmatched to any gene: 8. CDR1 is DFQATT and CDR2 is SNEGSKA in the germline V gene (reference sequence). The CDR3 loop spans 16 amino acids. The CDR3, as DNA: TGCAGTGCTAGAGTCCCCGACAGGGAGGGCAATCAGCCCCAGCATTTT. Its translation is CSARVPDREGNQPQHF.

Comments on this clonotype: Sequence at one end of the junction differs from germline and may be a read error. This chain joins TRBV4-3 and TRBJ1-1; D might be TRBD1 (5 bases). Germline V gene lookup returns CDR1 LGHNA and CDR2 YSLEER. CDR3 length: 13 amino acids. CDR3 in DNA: TGTGCCAGCAGTCAAGGGGTGAACACTGAAGCTTTCTTT. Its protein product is CASSQGVNTEAFF.

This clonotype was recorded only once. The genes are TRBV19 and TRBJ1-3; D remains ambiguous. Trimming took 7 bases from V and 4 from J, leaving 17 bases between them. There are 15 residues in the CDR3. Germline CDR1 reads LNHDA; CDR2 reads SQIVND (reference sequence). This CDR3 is CASNYGLSGGNTIYF. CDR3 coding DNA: TGTGCCAGTAACTATGGACTGTCGGGCGGAAACACCATATATTTT.

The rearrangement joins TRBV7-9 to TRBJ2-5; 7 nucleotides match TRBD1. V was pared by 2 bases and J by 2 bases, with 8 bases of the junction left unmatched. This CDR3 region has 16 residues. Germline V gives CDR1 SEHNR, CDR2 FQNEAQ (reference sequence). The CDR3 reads CASSLQGRDRQETQYF. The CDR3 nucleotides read TGTGCCAGCAGCTTACAGGGCCGGGACAGACAAGAGACCCAGTACTTC.

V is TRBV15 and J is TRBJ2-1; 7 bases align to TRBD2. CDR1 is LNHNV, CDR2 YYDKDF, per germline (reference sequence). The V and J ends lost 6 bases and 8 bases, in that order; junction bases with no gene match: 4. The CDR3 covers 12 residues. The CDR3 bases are TGTGCCACCAGTATTCGGGGGGATGAGCAGTTCTTC. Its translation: CATSIRGDEQFF.

The CDR3 bases are TGTGCCAGCAGCTCGCGGGACAAGAACACCGGGGAGCTGTTTTTT. It specifies CASSSRDKNTGELFF. The chain carries TRBV11-3 and TRBJ2-2; TRBD1 or TRBD2 may be the D gene (6 bases each). There are 15 residues in the CDR3. Germline V gives CDR1 SGHNT, CDR2 YENEEA. V lost 4 bases to trimming and J lost 1 base, with 10 bases between them.

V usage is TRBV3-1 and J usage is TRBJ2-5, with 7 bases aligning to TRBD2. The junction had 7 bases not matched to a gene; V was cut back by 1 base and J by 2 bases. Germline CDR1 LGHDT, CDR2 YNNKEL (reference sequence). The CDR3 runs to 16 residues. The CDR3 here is CASSQVTLGGQETQYF. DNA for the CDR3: TGTGCCAGCAGCCAAGTAACCCTCGGGGGGCAAGAGACCCAGTACTTC.

This CDR3 reads CASSLQATEAFF. The CDR3 DNA is TGTGCCAGCAGTTTGCAGGCCACTGAAGCTTTCTTT. The J gene is TRBJ1-1, the V gene TRBV28; D is ambiguous. Trimming removed 3 bases at V and 4 bases at J, with 6 bases between. Looked up from germline, CDR1 is MDHEN and CDR2 is SYDVKM. There are 12 residues in the CDR3.

Written as DNA, the CDR3 is TGTGCCAGCAGCTTAGTCCGCGGAGGGTTCGGAAACATTCAGTACTTC. Its translation is CASSLVRGGFGNIQYF. This sequence joins TRBV7-8 and TRBJ2-4; TRBD2 is a possible D gene (6 bases). In germline, CDR1 is SGHVS, CDR2 FQNEAQ. V shed 1 base and J shed 6 bases, with 16 bases lying between them. CDR3 size: 16 residues.

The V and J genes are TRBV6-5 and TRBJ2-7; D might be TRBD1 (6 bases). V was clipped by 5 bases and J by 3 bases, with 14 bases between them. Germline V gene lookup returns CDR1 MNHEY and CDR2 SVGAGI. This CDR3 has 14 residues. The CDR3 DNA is TGTGCCAGCAGTATTGCCGGGACACGCTACGAGCAGTACTTC. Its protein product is CASSIAGTRYEQYF.

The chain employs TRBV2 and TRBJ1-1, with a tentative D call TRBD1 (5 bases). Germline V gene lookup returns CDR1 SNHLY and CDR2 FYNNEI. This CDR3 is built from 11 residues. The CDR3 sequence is CAREGGAEAFF. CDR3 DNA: TGTGCTAGGGAAGGAGGGGCTGAAGCTTTCTTT.

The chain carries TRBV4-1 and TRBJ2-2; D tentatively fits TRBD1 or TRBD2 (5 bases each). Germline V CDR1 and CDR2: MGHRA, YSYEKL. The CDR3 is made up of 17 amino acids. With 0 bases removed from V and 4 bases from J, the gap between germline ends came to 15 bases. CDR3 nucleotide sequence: TGCGCCAGCAGCCAAGATGGGACGGGATGGGGCACCGGGGAGCTGTTTTTT. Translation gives CASSQDGTGWGTGELFF.

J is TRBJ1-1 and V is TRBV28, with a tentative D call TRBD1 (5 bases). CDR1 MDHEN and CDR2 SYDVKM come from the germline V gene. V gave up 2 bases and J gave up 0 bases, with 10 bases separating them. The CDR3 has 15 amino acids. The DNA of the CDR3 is TGTGCCAGCAGTTTACGGGGGAACATGAACACTGAAGCTTTCTTT. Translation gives CASSLRGNMNTEAFF.

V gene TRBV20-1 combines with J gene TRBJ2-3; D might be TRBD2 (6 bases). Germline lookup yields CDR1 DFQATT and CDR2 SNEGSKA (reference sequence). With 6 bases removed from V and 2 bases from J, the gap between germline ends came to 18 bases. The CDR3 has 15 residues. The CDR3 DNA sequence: TGCAGTGCCGCAGCTTACGGGGAGGACACAGATACGCAGTATTTT. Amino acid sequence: CSAAAYGEDTDTQYF.